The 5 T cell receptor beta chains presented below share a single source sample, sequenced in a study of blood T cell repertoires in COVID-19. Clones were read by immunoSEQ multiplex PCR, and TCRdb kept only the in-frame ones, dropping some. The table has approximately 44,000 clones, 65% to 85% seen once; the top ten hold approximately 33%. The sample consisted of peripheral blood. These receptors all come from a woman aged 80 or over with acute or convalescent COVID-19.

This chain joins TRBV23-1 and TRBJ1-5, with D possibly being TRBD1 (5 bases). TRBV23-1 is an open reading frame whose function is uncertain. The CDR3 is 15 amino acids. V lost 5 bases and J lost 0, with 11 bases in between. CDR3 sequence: CASSSTGHSNQPQHF. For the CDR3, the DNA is TGCGCCAGCAGTTCCACAGGACATAGCAATCAGCCCCAGCATTTT.

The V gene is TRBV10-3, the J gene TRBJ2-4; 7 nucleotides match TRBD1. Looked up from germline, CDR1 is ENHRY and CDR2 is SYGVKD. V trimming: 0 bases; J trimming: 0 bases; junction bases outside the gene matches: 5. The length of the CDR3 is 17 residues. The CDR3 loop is CAISESQAGGAKNIQYF. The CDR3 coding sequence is TGTGCCATCAGTGAGTCGCAGGCAGGGGGAGCCAAAAACATTCAGTACTTC.

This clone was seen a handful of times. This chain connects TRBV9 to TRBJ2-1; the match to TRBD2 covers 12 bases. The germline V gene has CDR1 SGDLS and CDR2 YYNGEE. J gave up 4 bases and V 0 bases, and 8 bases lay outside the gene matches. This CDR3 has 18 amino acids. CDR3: CASSVGMGLAGLYNEQFF. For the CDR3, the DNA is TGTGCCAGCAGCGTAGGGATGGGACTAGCGGGTCTATACAATGAGCAGTTCTTC. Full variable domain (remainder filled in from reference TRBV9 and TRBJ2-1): DSGVTQTPKHLITATGQRVTLRCSPRSGDLSVYWYQQSLDQGLQFLIQYYNGEERAKGNILERFSAQQFPDLHSELNLSSLELGDSALYFCASSVGMGLAGLYNEQFFGPGTRLTVL.

The CDR3 loop reads CASSGSTGGILETQYF. The CDR3 nucleotides are TGTGCCAGCAGCGGATCGACAGGGGGCATTTTAGAGACCCAGTACTTC. J is TRBJ2-5 and V is TRBV9, with 10 nucleotides matching TRBD1. The germline gives CDR1 SGDLS, CDR2 YYNGEE. The V segment lost 3 bases and the J segment 4 bases; nucleotides outside the gene matches: 9. The CDR3 length is 16 residues.

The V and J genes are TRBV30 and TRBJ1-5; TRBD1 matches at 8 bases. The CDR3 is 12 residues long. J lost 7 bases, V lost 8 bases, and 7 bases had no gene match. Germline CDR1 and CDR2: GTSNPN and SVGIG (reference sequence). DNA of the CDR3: TGTGCCATAGACAGGGGCGGGCAGCCCCAGCATTTT. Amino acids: CAIDRGGQPQHF.